This T cell receptor (beta chain) stems from a study of CD8 T cells in ankylosing spondylitis. Libraries of TCR beta came from quantitative 5'-RACE with molecular barcodes. TCRdb called the 5' RACE reads again in MiXCR, with one record for every CDR3 protein. Here the sample spans 55,000 or so distinct CDR3 sequences, 7.4% being singletons. This clonotype has a count of ten or more. Its antigen is still unknown. Study outcomes and limitations: Ankylosing spondylitis blood seemed to carry a telltale TCR beta motif made of fewer than ten highly homologous variants. There was reportedly significant enrichment of clones that were disease-linked in matched ankylosing spondylitis synovial fluid. The disease-linked clones had a CD8+ phenotype and low blood frequencies.

This CDR3 is built from 12 residues. Germline V gene lookup returns CDR1 SGHTA and CDR2 FQGTGA. The ends were cut back, 3 bases at V and 7 bases at J, with 6 bases in the middle. The gene calls are TRBV7-3 and TRBJ2-2; no firm D call. What was sequenced was blood, either unsorted or a sorted T cell fraction (not recorded which). The source of this sequence is a female donor with ankylosing spondylitis or in good health (not recorded which). DNA for the CDR3: TGTGCCAGCAGCTTTTCAGGCGGGGAGCTGTTTTTT. It specifies CASSFSGGELFF.